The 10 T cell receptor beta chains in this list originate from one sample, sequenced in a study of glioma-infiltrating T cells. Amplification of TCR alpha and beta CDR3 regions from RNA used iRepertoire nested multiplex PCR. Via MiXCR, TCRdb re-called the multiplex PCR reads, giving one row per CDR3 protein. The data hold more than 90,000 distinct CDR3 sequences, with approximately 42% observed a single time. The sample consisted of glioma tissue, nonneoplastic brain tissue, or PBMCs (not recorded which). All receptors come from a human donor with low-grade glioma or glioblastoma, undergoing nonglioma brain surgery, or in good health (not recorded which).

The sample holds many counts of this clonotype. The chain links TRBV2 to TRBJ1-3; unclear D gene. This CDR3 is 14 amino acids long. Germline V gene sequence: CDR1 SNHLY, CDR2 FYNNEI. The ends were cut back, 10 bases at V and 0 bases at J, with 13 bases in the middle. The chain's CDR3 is CAILLGFSGNTIYF. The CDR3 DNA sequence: TGTGCCATTCTCCTGGGTTTCTCTGGAAACACCATATATTTT. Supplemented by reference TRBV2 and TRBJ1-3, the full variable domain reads EPEVTQTPSHQVTQMGQEVILRCVPISNHLYFYWYRQILGQKVEFLVSFYNNEISEKSEIFDDQFSVERPDGSNFTLKIRSTKLEDSAMYFCAILLGFSGNTIYFGEGSWLTVV.

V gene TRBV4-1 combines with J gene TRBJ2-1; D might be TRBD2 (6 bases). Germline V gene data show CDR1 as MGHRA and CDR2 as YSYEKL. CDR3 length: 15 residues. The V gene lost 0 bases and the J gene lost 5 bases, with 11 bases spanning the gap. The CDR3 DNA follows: TGCGCCAGCAGCCAAGAGGGAGGCCTGAACAATGAGCAGTTCTTC. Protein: CASSQEGGLNNEQFF.

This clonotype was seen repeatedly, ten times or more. The CDR3 spells CASSLDQGGIHEKLFF. DNA for the CDR3: TGTGCCAGTAGTTTGGACCAAGGGGGGATTCATGAAAAACTGTTTTTT. This sequence joins TRBV19 and TRBJ1-4; TRBD1 might be the D (6 bases). Looked up from germline, CDR1 is LNHDA and CDR2 is SQIVND (reference sequence). The V end was cut by 5 bases, the J end by 6 bases, with 19 bases between. This CDR3 spans 16 amino acids. Using reference TRBV19 and TRBJ1-4 for the parts outside the CDR3, the full variable domain is DGGITQSPKYLFRKEGQNVTLSCEQNLNHDAMYWYRQDPGQGLRLIYYSQIVNDFQKGDIAEGYSVSREKKESFPLTVTSAQKNPTAFYLCASSLDQGGIHEKLFFGSGTQLSVL.

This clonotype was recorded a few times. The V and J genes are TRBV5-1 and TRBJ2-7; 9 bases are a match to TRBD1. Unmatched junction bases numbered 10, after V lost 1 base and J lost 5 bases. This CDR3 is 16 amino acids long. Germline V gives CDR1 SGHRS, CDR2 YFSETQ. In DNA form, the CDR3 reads TGCGCCAGCAGCTTGAGGGGGGGACAGGGTAGCGACGAGCAGTACTTC. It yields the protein CASSLRGGQGSDEQYF.

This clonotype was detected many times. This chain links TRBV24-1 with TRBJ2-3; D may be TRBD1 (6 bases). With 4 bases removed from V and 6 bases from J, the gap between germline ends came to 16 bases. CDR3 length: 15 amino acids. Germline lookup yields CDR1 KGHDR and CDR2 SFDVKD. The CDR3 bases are TGTGCCACCAGTGACCCGCCTGGGGGCTCGGATACGCAGTATTTT. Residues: CATSDPPGGSDTQYF.

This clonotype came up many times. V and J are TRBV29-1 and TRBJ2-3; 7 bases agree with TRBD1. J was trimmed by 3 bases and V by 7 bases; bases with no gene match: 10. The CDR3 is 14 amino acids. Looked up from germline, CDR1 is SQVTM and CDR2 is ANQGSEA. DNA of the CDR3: TGCAGCGGCTCTCAGACAGGGATTACAGATACGCAGTATTTT. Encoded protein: CSGSQTGITDTQYF.

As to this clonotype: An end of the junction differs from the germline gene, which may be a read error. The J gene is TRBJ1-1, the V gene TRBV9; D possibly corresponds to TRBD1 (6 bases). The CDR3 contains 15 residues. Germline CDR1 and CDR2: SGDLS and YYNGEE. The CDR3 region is CASSVEQGLGTEALF. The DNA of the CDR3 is TGTGCCAGCAGCGTTGAACAGGGTTTAGGCACTGAAGCTTTATTT. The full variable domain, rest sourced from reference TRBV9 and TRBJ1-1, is DSGVTQTPKHLITATGQRVTLRCSPRSGDLSVYWYQQSLDQGLQFLIQYYNGEERAKGNILERFSAQQFPDLHSELNLSSLELGDSALYFCASSVEQGLGTEALFGQGTRLTVV.

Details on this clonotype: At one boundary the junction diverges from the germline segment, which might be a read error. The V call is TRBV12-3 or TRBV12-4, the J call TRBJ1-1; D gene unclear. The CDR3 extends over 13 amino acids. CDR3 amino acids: CARSYGETTEAFF. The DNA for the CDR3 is TGTGCCAGAAGTTATGGAGAGACGACTGAAGCTTTCTTT.

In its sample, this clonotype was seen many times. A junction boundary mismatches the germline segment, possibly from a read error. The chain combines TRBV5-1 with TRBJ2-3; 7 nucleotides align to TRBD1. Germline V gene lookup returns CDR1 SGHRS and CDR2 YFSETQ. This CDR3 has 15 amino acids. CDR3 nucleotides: TGTGCCAGCTCCCCGGGACAGACTAGCACAGATACGCAGTATTTT. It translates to CASSPGQTSTDTQYF.

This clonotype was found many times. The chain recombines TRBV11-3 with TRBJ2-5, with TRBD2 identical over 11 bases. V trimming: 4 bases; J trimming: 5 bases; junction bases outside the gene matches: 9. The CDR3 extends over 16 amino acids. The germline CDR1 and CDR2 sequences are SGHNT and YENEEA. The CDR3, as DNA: TGTGCCAGCAGCTCCACTAGCGGGAGATACCGGGAGACCCAGTACTTC. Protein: CASSSTSGRYRETQYF.